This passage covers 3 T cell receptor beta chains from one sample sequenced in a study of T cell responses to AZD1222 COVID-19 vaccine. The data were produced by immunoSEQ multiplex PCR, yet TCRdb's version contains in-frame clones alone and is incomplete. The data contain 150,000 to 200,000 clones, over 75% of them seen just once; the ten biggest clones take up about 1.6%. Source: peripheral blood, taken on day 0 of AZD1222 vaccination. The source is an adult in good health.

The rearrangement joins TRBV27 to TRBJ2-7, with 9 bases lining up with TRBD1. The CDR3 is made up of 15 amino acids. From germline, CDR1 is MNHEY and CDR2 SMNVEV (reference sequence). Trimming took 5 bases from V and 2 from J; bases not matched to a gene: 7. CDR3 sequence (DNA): TGTGCCAGCAGTATGGGACAGGGAGGTCCCTACGAGCAGTACTTC. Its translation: CASSMGQGGPYEQYF.

CDR3 sequence: CASSLQSTGELFF. CDR3 nucleotide sequence: TGTGCCAGCAGTTTACAGAGCACCGGGGAGCTGTTTTTT. V and J are TRBV12-3 or TRBV12-4 and TRBJ2-2, with D uncertain. CDR3 length: 13 residues. The ends were cut back, 2 bases at V and 4 bases at J, with 5 bases in the middle.

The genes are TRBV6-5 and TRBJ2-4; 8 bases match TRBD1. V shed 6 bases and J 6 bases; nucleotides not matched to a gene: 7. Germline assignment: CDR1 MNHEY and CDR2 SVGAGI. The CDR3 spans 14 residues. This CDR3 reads CASRATDRVNIQYF. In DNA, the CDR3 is TGTGCCAGCAGAGCCACGGACAGGGTAAACATTCAGTACTTC.